The 5 T cell receptor beta chains below come from one sample, sequenced in a study of cytomegalovirus exposure and HLA in healthy donors. The table came from immunoSEQ multiplex PCR; TCRdb's copy has only in-frame clones and leaves some out. The data contain hundreds of thousands of clones, roughly 91% of them seen just once; the ten biggest clones take up roughly 2%. Sequenced material: PBMCs. The receptors were sampled from a young woman in good health and CMV-seropositive.

This rearrangement joins TRBV27 to TRBJ2-3; 8 nucleotides agree with TRBD2. Germline V gene sequence: CDR1 MNHEY, CDR2 SMNVEV (reference sequence). V trimming: 5 bases; J trimming: 4 bases; junction bases outside the gene matches: 14. CDR3 size: 17 residues. The CDR3 DNA follows: TGTGCCAGCAGTCCAATCAGCGGGAGTGGGGGGCCAGATACGCAGTATTTT. This encodes CASSPISGSGGPDTQYF.

The chain recombines TRBV14 with TRBJ2-3, with 8 bases that match TRBD1. V lost 2 bases, J lost 5 bases, and 9 bases stayed unmatched. Germline V gene sequence: CDR1 SGHDN, CDR2 FVKESK. The CDR3 contains 16 residues. CDR3 protein: CASSQMRTGSRDTQYF. The DNA for the CDR3 is TGTGCCAGCAGCCAAATGAGGACAGGGTCGCGAGATACGCAGTATTTT.

V is TRBV30 and J is TRBJ2-7, with a tentative D call TRBD1 (7 bases). This CDR3 spans 14 amino acids. Germline lookup yields CDR1 GTSNPN and CDR2 SVGIG (reference sequence). V was cut by 0 bases and J by 3 bases, with 12 bases left in between. CDR3 in amino acids: CAWSVGQGGYEQYF. CDR3 in DNA: TGTGCCTGGAGTGTCGGGCAGGGGGGCTACGAGCAGTACTTC.

The chain has TRBV29-1 and TRBJ2-3; D unclear. Germline assignment: CDR1 SQVTM and CDR2 ANQGSEA. Trimming removed 4 bases at V and 0 bases at J, with 14 bases between. The CDR3 runs 15 residues. The CDR3 reads CSVGLWRISTDTQYF. In DNA form, the CDR3 reads TGCAGCGTTGGGCTGTGGCGGATTAGCACAGATACGCAGTATTTT.

The chain links TRBV4-1 to TRBJ1-5; 8 nucleotides match TRBD1. Germline V CDR1 and CDR2: MGHRA, YSYEKL. The CDR3 is made up of 15 amino acids. The ends lost 6 bases at V and 3 bases at J; junction bases unmatched: 7. CDR3 sequence (DNA): TGCGCCAGCAGTCGACAGGGGACTACCAATCAGCCCCAGCATTTT. Translating it yields CASSRQGTTNQPQHF.